This T cell receptor beta chain was documented in a study of T cells in Graves' hyperthyroidism and ophthalmopathy. Study-wide results and limits: For ophthalmopathy, model prediction preceded onset by a median roughly 5.9 months. Ophthalmopathy was distinguished from stable hyperthyroidism by 13 V-J signatures.

Turning to this clonotype: Antigen: not known.

Aged 18 to 65, the patients had hyperthyroidism that was newly diagnosed and had lasted under 2 months. Uncontrolled infections, other autoimmune diseases, pregnancy or lactation led to exclusion of patients. The germline V gene has CDR1 LNHDA and CDR2 SQIVND (reference sequence). The CDR3 covers 13 residues. Trimming removed 5 bases from V and 17 bases from J; junction bases left unmatched: 12. Researchers amplified the TCR beta CDR3 regions from RNA transcripts. TCR CDR3 underwent first-round RT-PCR with the HTBI primer set. TCRdb reprocessed the multiplex PCR reads with MiXCR, giving one entry per CDR3 protein. The top ten clones hold approximately 8.4% of a sample with 500,000 to 750,000 distinct CDR3 sequences, 35% to 55% of them seen once.

The sequence was collected from a woman between 18 and 30 years old with Graves' hyperthyroidism. The chain is built from TRBV19 and TRBJ1-6; 7 bases match TRBD1. Input material: peripheral blood or thyroid tissue (not recorded which). The CDR3 nucleotides read TGTGCCAGTAGTGCGGACAGGTCCTACCGATTCCACTTT. It translates to CASSADRSYRFHF. The entire variable domain, with the rest obtained from reference TRBV19 and TRBJ1-6, is as follows: DGGITQSPKYLFRKEGQNVTLSCEQNLNHDAMYWYRQDPGQGLRLIYYSQIVNDFQKGDIAEGYSVSREKKESFPLTVTSAQKNPTAFYLCASSADRSYRFHFGNGTRLTVT.